One and the same sample provided the 28 T cell receptor beta chains below, sequenced in a study of T cell changes during pregnancy in multiple sclerosis (dated by TCRdb to about 2019). To prepare the library, the immunoSEQ multiplex PCR assay was applied. In TCRdb, the immuneACCESS table is reduced to in-frame sequences with V and J assigned. These tables do not hold every clone; where another copy was compared, an unresolved V gene accounts for under half, and the others remain unexplained. This sample is represented by about 100,000 clones; more than 85% of them were singletons. The top ten clonotypes cover over 3% of the sample. This material consisted of peripheral blood, taken in the second trimester of pregnancy. Receptors originate from a female donor with multiple sclerosis, enrolled in a pregnancy study.

The rearrangement uses TRBV5-1 and TRBJ2-3, with TRBD2 identical over 12 bases. The CDR3 spans 13 residues. V trimming: 8 bases; J trimming: 3 bases; junction bases outside the gene matches: 1. Germline V gene data show CDR1 as SGHRS and CDR2 as YFSETQ. The CDR3 sequence: CASGLAGTDTQYF. CDR3 DNA: TGCGCCAGTGGACTAGCGGGAACAGATACGCAGTATTTT.

The chain carries TRBV11-2 and TRBJ2-7, with 7 nucleotides matching TRBD1. Germline loops: CDR1 SGHAT, CDR2 FQNNGV. This CDR3 spans 13 amino acids. After removal of 8 bases from V and 4 bases from J, the junction contained 8 bases not matched to a gene. CDR3 residues: CASFRDRRYEQYF. CDR3 nucleotides: TGTGCCAGCTTCCGGGACAGAAGATACGAGCAGTACTTC.

The chain combines TRBV6-5 with TRBJ2-1; 9 bases match TRBD1. The germline V gene encodes CDR1 MNHEY and CDR2 SVGAGI. V shed 7 bases, J shed 10 bases, and the junction held 14 bases outside the gene matches. The CDR3 length is 15 residues. This CDR3 reads CASTASGTGSFEQFF. CDR3 in DNA: TGTGCCAGCACAGCGTCCGGGACAGGGAGCTTCGAGCAGTTCTTC.

The chain uses TRBV5-1 and TRBJ2-1; 15 bases are shared with TRBD2. The CDR3 covers 15 residues. The V gene's germline CDR1 is SGHRS and CDR2 YFSETQ. V was pared by 4 bases and J by 7 bases, with 3 bases of the junction left unmatched. In nucleotides, the CDR3 is TGCGCCAGCAGCGAGGGACTAGCGGGAGGTAATGAGCAGTTCTTC. Amino acid sequence: CASSEGLAGGNEQFF.

The chain uses TRBV27 and TRBJ2-1, with a tentative D call TRBD2 (5 bases). Germline V gene lookup returns CDR1 MNHEY and CDR2 SMNVEV (reference sequence). The V end lost 8 bases, the J end lost 2 bases, and 13 bases lay between the germline ends. This CDR3 is built from 14 residues. The DNA of the CDR3 is TGTGCCAGCTCCCGGCGGGCAGCCTACAATGAGCAGTTCTTC. Its protein product is CASSRRAAYNEQFF.

The chain couples TRBV10-1 to TRBJ2-7; D perhaps matches TRBD2 (6 bases). Germline CDR1 WNHNN, CDR2 SYGVQD (reference sequence). The CDR3 sequence is 16 residues long. The V end lost 0 bases, the J end lost 2 bases, and 14 bases lay between the germline ends. This chain's CDR3 is CASSESSGDAPYEQYF. The CDR3 DNA reads as TGCGCCAGCAGTGAGTCCTCGGGGGACGCCCCCTACGAGCAGTACTTC.

The gene calls are TRBV18 and TRBJ2-1; 10 bases match TRBD1. V dropped 5 bases and J dropped 7; count of bases not matched to a gene: 8. The CDR3 has 15 amino acids. Germline assignment: CDR1 KGHSH and CDR2 LQKENI. CDR3 in DNA: TGTGCCAGCTCATGGGGGACAGGGGCTGCAAATGAGCAGTTCTTC. Protein: CASSWGTGAANEQFF.

This clone was observed a single time. The rearrangement uses TRBV10-3 and TRBJ2-3; TRBD2 matches 10 bases. CDR3 length: 17 amino acids. CDR1 is ENHRY and CDR2 is SYGVKD in the germline V gene. The J segment lost 5 bases and the V segment lost 3 bases, leaving 11 bases of the junction unmatched. The CDR3: CAISDLSSGSFIDTQYF. The CDR3 DNA sequence: TGTGCCATCAGTGATCTTTCTAGCGGGAGCTTCATAGATACGCAGTATTTT.

This chain joins TRBV6-6 and TRBJ1-1; 10 bases match TRBD1. Germline assignment: CDR1 MNHNY and CDR2 SVGAGI (reference sequence). The CDR3 is 14 amino acids. J lost 4 bases, V lost 8 bases, and 7 bases had no gene match. The CDR3 DNA reads as TGTGCCAGCCGGGACAGGGGTGGAGGCACTGAAGCTTTCTTT. Its protein is CASRDRGGGTEAFF.

In this sample, this clone turned up once. The V gene is TRBV10-3, the J gene TRBJ2-1, with no clear D. The V gene's germline CDR1 is ENHRY and CDR2 SYGVKD. This CDR3 contains 14 residues. V lost 10 bases to trimming and J lost 0 bases, with 13 bases between them. CDR3 sequence: CATGDQSSYNEQFF. In DNA form, the CDR3 reads TGTGCCACCGGAGATCAGAGCTCCTACAATGAGCAGTTCTTC.

The chain joins TRBV28 to TRBJ2-2; maybe TRBD2 (5 bases). CDR3 length equals 15 residues. The germline V gene has CDR1 MDHEN and CDR2 SYDVKM. The V and J ends lost 6 bases and 5 bases respectively, with 16 bases between them. CDR3 amino acids: CASSSSERWTGELFF. The CDR3 DNA reads as TGTGCCAGCAGCTCCTCTGAGCGGTGGACCGGGGAGCTGTTTTTT. Full variable domain (outside the CDR3, taken from reference TRBV28 and TRBJ2-2): DVKVTQSSRYLVKRTGEKVFLECVQDMDHENMFWYRQDPGLGLRLIYFSYDVKMKEKGDIPEGYSVSREKKERFSLILESASTNQTSMYLCASSSSERWTGELFFGEGSRLTVL.

The rearrangement uses TRBV13 and TRBJ2-2; D unresolved. The germline gives CDR1 PRHDT, CDR2 FYEKMQ (reference sequence). CDR3 size: 12 residues. V was cut by 0 bases and J by 7 bases, with 3 bases left in between. The CDR3 sequence: CASSLGSGELFF. The CDR3 DNA reads as TGTGCCAGCAGCTTAGGGAGCGGGGAGCTGTTTTTT.

The chain carries TRBV5-1 and TRBJ2-4; 14 bases map to TRBD2. Germline V gives CDR1 SGHRS, CDR2 YFSETQ. J was trimmed by 0 bases and V by 3 bases; bases with no gene match: 2. This CDR3 is 17 amino acids long. The DNA for the CDR3 is TGCGCCAGCAGCTGGGGGACTAGCGGGAGAGCCAAAAACATTCAGTACTTC. Its translation: CASSWGTSGRAKNIQYF.

The gene calls are TRBV9 and TRBJ1-2; no reliable D call. V lost 4 bases to trimming and J lost 5 bases, with 12 bases between them. The CDR3 length is 13 residues. The germline gives CDR1 SGDLS, CDR2 YYNGEE. The CDR3 region is CASSLEEGYGYTF. The CDR3 nucleotides read TGTGCCAGCAGCTTGGAAGAGGGTTATGGCTACACCTTC. The entire variable domain, with the rest obtained from reference TRBV9 and TRBJ1-2, is as follows: DSGVTQTPKHLITATGQRVTLRCSPRSGDLSVYWYQQSLDQGLQFLIQYYNGEERAKGNILERFSAQQFPDLHSELNLSSLELGDSALYFCASSLEEGYGYTFGSGTRLTVV.

This rearrangement joins TRBV19 to TRBJ1-5, with D possibly matching TRBD1 (6 bases). There are 16 residues in the CDR3. CDR1 LNHDA and CDR2 SQIVND come from the germline V gene (reference sequence). V lost 5 bases and J lost 0, with 14 bases in between. CDR3 sequence reads: CASSGRGQISNQPQHF. CDR3 DNA: TGTGCCAGTAGTGGGCGAGGACAGATTAGCAATCAGCCCCAGCATTTT.

The rearrangement joins TRBV27 to TRBJ2-7; TRBD1 agrees at 9 bases. The CDR3 length is 15 residues. J lost 3 bases, V lost 4 bases, and 7 bases had no gene match. Germline V gene data show CDR1 as MNHEY and CDR2 as SMNVEV (reference sequence). The DNA of the CDR3 is TGTGCCAGCAGTTACGGGACAGGGATCTACTACGAGCAGTACTTC. This sequence encodes CASSYGTGIYYEQYF.

As DNA, the CDR3 is TGTGCCAGCAGTGGTACTAGCGGGAGGGGGGGCACAGATACGCAGTATTTT. Translation gives CASSGTSGRGGTDTQYF. This sequence joins TRBV25-1 and TRBJ2-3, with 13 bases fitting TRBD2. The CDR3 spans 17 residues. Germline loops: CDR1 MGHDK, CDR2 SYGVNS. The J segment lost 1 base and the V segment lost 4 bases, leaving 5 bases of the junction unmatched.

This chain links TRBV14 with TRBJ2-3, with 10 nucleotides matching TRBD1. The V gene end was trimmed by 8 bases and the J gene end by 7 bases; junction bases not matched to a gene: 9. The CDR3 extends over 14 amino acids. Germline CDR1 is SGHDN and CDR2 is FVKESK. The CDR3 loop is CASSTGGRINTQYF. CDR3 bases: TGTGCCAGCTCGACAGGGGGCCGGATTAATACGCAGTATTTT.

As concerns this clone: At one of its ends the junction is not consistent with the germline gene, which may arise from a read error. This sequence joins TRBV25-1 and TRBJ2-3, with TRBD2 matching 11 bases. The CDR3 is 14 amino acids. Germline-derived CDR1 and CDR2 are MGHDK and SYGVNS. The CDR3 reads CASSTSGSKDTQYF. The CDR3 DNA reads as TGTGCCAGCAGCACTAGCGGGAGCAAAGATACGCAGTATTTT.

This sequence joins TRBV2 and TRBJ2-6; TRBD2 might be the D (5 bases). Trimming left V 7 bases short and J 6 bases short, with 16 bases between. Germline V gives CDR1 SNHLY, CDR2 FYNNEI. This CDR3 contains 15 residues. In DNA, the CDR3 is TGTGCCAGCAAGGGTGGAGAGGGTCCGGCCAACGTCCTGACTTTC. It is translated as CASKGGEGPANVLTF.

This chain connects TRBV27 to TRBJ1-3; no firm D call. V gave up 3 bases and J gave up 3 bases, with 9 bases separating them. CDR1 is MNHEY and CDR2 is SMNVEV in the germline V gene (reference sequence). CDR3 length: 14 amino acids. DNA of the CDR3: TGTGCCAGCAGTTTGCTGGGCCATGGAAACACCATATATTTT. Residues: CASSLLGHGNTIYF.

This chain links TRBV5-4 with TRBJ2-5; 8 bases are a match to TRBD1. Germline V gives CDR1 SGHNT, CDR2 YYREEE (reference sequence). CDR3 length equals 13 residues. After removal of 2 bases from V and 6 bases from J, the junction contained 3 bases not matched to a gene. Written as DNA, the CDR3 is TGTGCCAGCAGCTTAACAGGGGGAAAGACCCAGTACTTC. It yields the protein CASSLTGGKTQYF.

This chain uses TRBV18 with TRBJ2-5; 9 positions match TRBD2. The V gene end was trimmed by 0 bases and the J gene end by 9 bases; junction bases not matched to a gene: 11. This CDR3 has 16 residues. CDR1 is KGHSH and CDR2 is LQKENI in the germline V gene. CDR3 amino acids: CASSPPSSGASWSQYF. CDR3 in DNA: TGTGCCAGCTCACCACCATCTAGCGGGGCCAGCTGGTCCCAGTACTTC.

CDR3 DNA: TGTGCCACCAGCGTCCGGACATCTGATCAGCCCCAGCATTTT. Its protein product is CATSVRTSDQPQHF. The chain uses TRBV15 and TRBJ1-5; D possibly corresponds to TRBD1 (5 bases). The CDR3 length is 14 residues. V shed 5 bases and J shed 5 bases, with 13 bases lying between them. CDR1 is LNHNV, CDR2 YYDKDF, per germline (reference sequence). Drawing the rest from reference TRBV15 and TRBJ1-5, the complete variable domain is DAMVIQNPRYQVTQFGKPVTLSCSQTLNHNVMYWYQQKSSQAPKLLFHYYDKDFNNEADTPDNFQSRRPNTSFCFLDIRSPGLGDTAMYLCATSVRTSDQPQHFGDGTRLSIL.

The sample holds one count of this clone. CDR3 coding DNA: TGTGCCAGCACCCCTGGTAGTTACGAGCAGTACTTC. Translating it yields CASTPGSYEQYF. The V call is TRBV7-9, the J call TRBJ2-7; unclear D gene. The CDR3 spans 12 residues. CDR1 and CDR2 from the germline V gene are SEHNR and FQNEAQ (reference sequence). The ends were cut back, 7 bases at V and 4 bases at J, with 11 bases in the middle.

V is TRBV7-9 and J is TRBJ2-1, with 10 positions matching TRBD2. Germline CDR1 and CDR2: SEHNR and FQNEAQ (reference sequence). With V trimmed by 2 bases and J by 8 bases, 9 bases remained unmatched. The CDR3 sequence is 16 residues long. CDR3 in amino acids: CASSLTVLAGVDEQFF. The CDR3 nucleotides read TGTGCCAGCAGCTTAACCGTCCTAGCGGGAGTGGATGAGCAGTTCTTC.

The chain carries TRBV27 and TRBJ1-2, with 7 bases that match TRBD1. Germline trimming cut 5 bases from V and 8 bases from J; bases unmatched to any gene: 17. The CDR3 runs to 16 residues. CDR1 is MNHEY and CDR2 is SMNVEV in the germline V gene (reference sequence). The CDR3 region is CASSGVPGQLSQGYTF. For the CDR3, the DNA is TGTGCCAGCAGTGGGGTACCGGGACAGCTTTCGCAGGGCTACACCTTC.

The rearrangement uses TRBV6-5 and TRBJ2-5; no clear D gene. CDR3 length equals 15 residues. V lost 0 bases and J lost 5, with 13 bases in between. CDR1 is MNHEY, CDR2 SVGAGI, per germline. CDR3 region: CASSYSGTTRETQYF. CDR3 nucleotide sequence: TGTGCCAGCAGTTACTCTGGCACCACCAGGGAGACCCAGTACTTC.